The entry that follows covers one TCR beta chain sequence. There is no known antigen for this receptor. This entry comes from a study of monozygotic twins with inflammatory bowel disease (dated by TCRdb to the late 2010s). Study-wide context: The complete study included roughly 30 monozygotic twin pairs: 19 IBD-discordant Danish pairs and nine German pairs, of which four were IBD-concordant and five were IBD-discordant. Within discordant pairs, disease-associated traits were sought mainly by comparing IBD patients with their genetically identical healthy co-twins. Each individual had, on average, about 151 000 unique TCRalpha sequences and 181 000 unique TCRbeta sequences available for analysis. Results the study describes overall, beyond this receptor: The analysis was unable to tell apart different T cell subtypes. Compared with healthy twins, IBD patients had fewer clonotypes in common with other individuals, a difference most pronounced in patients showing signs of disease activity. Because patients received different immunosuppressive treatments, the repertoires may have picked up extra background noise and variability between individuals. No difference in repertoire similarity was observed between concordant and discordant twins, possibly owing to limited statistical power. No single strong signal or clonotype linked to IBD turned up in the results, so the idea that one exists was not supported. Measured by the inverse Simpson index, TCRbeta repertoire diversity was lower in IBD patients than in their healthy co-twins.

The germline V gene (reference sequence) sets CDR1 to MNHNY and CDR2 to SVGAGI. The CDR3 sequence holds 14 residues, the cysteine and phenylalanine included. No nucleotide data were recorded. From each donor, a roughly 2.4 ml peripheral blood sample was collected into PAXgene tubes and kept at -80 degrees C. Total RNA was isolated from whole blood with the PAXgene blood miRNA kit on an automated QIAcube, without T cell sorting. Peripheral blood from monozygotic twin pairs concordant or discordant for inflammatory bowel disease was subjected to deep TCRalpha and TCRbeta repertoire profiling with unique molecular barcoding. Smoking habits were recorded for all twin pairs, and each individual was classified as a current, former or never smoker. To prepare the library, 5' RACE was applied. Each TCR library was prepared from 3,000 to 4,000 ng of total RNA. For each sample, cDNA was synthesized in eight separate reactions using SMARTScribe reverse transcriptase. During cDNA synthesis, template switching was used to introduce unique molecular identifiers that contained a 6-nucleotide sample barcode. TCRalpha and TCRbeta cDNA was amplified by two nested PCRs of about 15 and 9 cycles, with bead purification after each PCR. Before amplification, the cDNA was both treated with uracil DNA-glycosylase and purified with the QIAquick PCR purification kit. The second PCR was the step at which Illumina TruSeq-compatible adapters and sample-specific barcodes were added. TapeStation and Qubit were used to check library quality and concentration, and 4.5 to 6.5 ng of each library was pooled. The pooled libraries were sequenced with 2 x 100 bp reads and custom sequencing primers on an Illumina HiSeq2500 single-index Rapid Run. In the paper's pipeline: MiGEC version 1.2.6 was used for UMI-based consensus assembly, which corrected PCR and sequencing errors. MiXCR version 2.1.1 was used to carry out V(D)J alignment, clonotype assembly and CDR3 extraction. To normalise gene usage, clonotype sharing and MAIT/NKT TCR abundance, the analysis used the top 1000, 10 000 and 20 000 clonotypes per sample. Diversity was computed as the inverse Simpson index with the vegan R package after downsampling to 27 000 UMIs. Paired Mann-Whitney U tests on discordant twin pairs were used, with Benjamini-Hochberg multiple-testing correction. TCRdb reprocessed the reads, so every CDR3 protein sequence counts as one entry and DNA is not shown. V and J calls and clone size were set by TCRdb, not the authors. This sample's listing comprises about 200,000 distinct CDR3 sequences. The top ten clonotypes cover roughly 7.1% of the sample.

Sequences were obtained from blood. This receptor was identified in a human donor with ulcerative colitis or Crohn's disease, or a healthy co-twin of an affected twin (not recorded which). The sequence joins TRBV6-6 to TRBJ2-3; with no DNA, the TCRdb D assignment of TRBD1 cannot be verified. The CDR3 protein: CASTQWTGTDTQYF.